Listed below are T cell receptor beta chains from one sample, sequenced in a study of blood T cell repertoires in COVID-19. Using immunoSEQ multiplex PCR, the repertoire was profiled, and TCRdb retains in-frame clones only, with some absent. Found here are 18,000 or so clones, roughly 82% of them singletons; the top ten hold 15% to 20%. The specimen was peripheral blood. Source of these receptors: a man aged 65 to 79 with COVID-19, enrolled during active disease. The CDR3 runs from the conserved cysteine through the conserved F or W. Fields, in order: clone size, D gene, V gene, CDR3 protein. A D gene is named only where the DNA matches it firmly. Clone size, where shown, is once, few, many, or a class for clones that have expanded.

>-|-|TRBV12-3/TRBV12-4
CASSMTTGELFF
>-|-|TRBV19
CASSPLVRGASYEQYF
>-|-|TRBV19
CASSMGVGEEGNQPQHF
>-|-|TRBV18
CASSPGEVGSGTEAFF
>-|-|TRBV29-1
CSVVTSDNQPQHF
>-|-|TRBV30
CAWIRGLSNYGYTF
>-|-|TRBV5-6
CASSFPGQNTGELFF
>once|TRBD2|TRBV19
CASSMGLGRGTYEQYF
>-|-|TRBV6-5
CASSTMEGLGEKLFF
>-|TRBD1|TRBV28
CASTSGGFPEAFF
>-|TRBD1|TRBV4-3
CASSQEGQEKLFF
>few|-|TRBV27
CASSLRRSISGTGELFF
>-|TRBD1|TRBV11-2
CASSLERTGNEQYF
>once|TRBD2|TRBV19
CASSMVAGEFGGELFF
>-|-|TRBV5-1
CASAGLSGANVLTF
>-|-|TRBV19
CASSIENGNQPQHF
>-|-|TRBV7-8
CASSLARPFAAFF
>-|-|TRBV25-1
CAGGTTDTQYF
>few|TRBD1|TRBV11-3
CASSPRDRDMNTEAFF
>-|-|TRBV6-2/TRBV6-3
CASSLGFGDQPQHF
>-|-|TRBV19
CASSMGGYTDTQYF
>-|-|TRBV27
CASTLGNTGELFF
>few|TRBD1|TRBV29-1
CSVETGGNTIYF
>once|TRBD1|TRBV11-3
CASSRRGGGGTGELFF
>-|-|TRBV6-4
CASSRTRGGWNWEQYF
>-|TRBD2|TRBV28
CASTVRLAGGQETQYF
>few|-|TRBV9
CASSVAVGDTYEQYF
>-|-|TRBV2
CASSDEMALHF
>-|-|TRBV28
CASSFTVYSPLHF
>-|-|TRBV20-1
CSALNGAEAFF
>hyperexpanded|TRBD1|TRBV27
CASSSGGPNQPQHF
>few|TRBD1|TRBV11-1
CASSQTGIELCTF
>once|TRBD1|TRBV12-5
CASGLLNRGTEAFF
>-|TRBD2|TRBV9
CASSSTSGATDTQYF
>medium-sized|TRBD1|TRBV7-2
CASSPRGQGAEEQYF
>-|TRBD2|TRBV7-6
CASSMTSGGSYEQYF
>few|-|TRBV2
CASSVGQPTYEQYF
>-|-|TRBV11-2
CASSTRGGFGYTF
>-|TRBD1|TRBV18
CASSDRVSDEQFF
>-|-|TRBV6-5
CASRWSVTYNEQFF
>once|-|TRBV11-1
CASSPYRYYEQYF
>-|TRBD1|TRBV18
CASSPLTGTGESPLHF
>-|TRBD2|TRBV6-1
CASSPGLAGVGRFF
>-|TRBD2|TRBV5-4
CASSPVLAGVGDTQYF
>-|-|TRBV27
CASSLQSNQPQHF